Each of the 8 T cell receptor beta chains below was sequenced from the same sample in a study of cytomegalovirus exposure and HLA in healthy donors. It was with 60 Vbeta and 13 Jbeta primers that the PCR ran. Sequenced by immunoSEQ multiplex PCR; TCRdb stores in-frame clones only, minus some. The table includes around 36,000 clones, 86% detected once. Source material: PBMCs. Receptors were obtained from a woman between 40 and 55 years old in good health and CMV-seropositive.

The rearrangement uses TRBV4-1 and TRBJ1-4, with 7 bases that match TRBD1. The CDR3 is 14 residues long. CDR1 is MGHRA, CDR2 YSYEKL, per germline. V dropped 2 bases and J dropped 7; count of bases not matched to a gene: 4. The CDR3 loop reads CASSQNRGGEKLFF. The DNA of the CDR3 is TGCGCCAGCAGCCAAAACAGGGGCGGTGAAAAACTGTTTTTT.

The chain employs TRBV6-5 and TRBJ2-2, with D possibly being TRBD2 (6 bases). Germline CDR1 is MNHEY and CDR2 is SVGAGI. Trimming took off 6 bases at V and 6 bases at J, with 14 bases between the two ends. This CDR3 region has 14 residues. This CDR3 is CASSPRGKAGELFF. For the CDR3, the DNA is TGTGCCAGCAGCCCCCGGGGGAAGGCCGGGGAGCTGTTTTTT.

The CDR3 loop is CASSVEGVQMETQYF. The CDR3 DNA follows: TGTGCCAGCAGCGTAGAAGGGGTTCAGATGGAGACCCAGTACTTC. The J gene is TRBJ2-5, the V gene TRBV9; D possibly corresponds to TRBD1 (5 bases). The CDR3 is made up of 15 amino acids. CDR1 SGDLS and CDR2 YYNGEE come from the germline V gene. V was cut by 0 bases and J by 5 bases, with 14 bases left in between.

This CDR3 reads CASSDSRTGPSGANVLTF. The CDR3 DNA follows: TGTGCCAGCAGTGACTCCAGGACAGGGCCCTCTGGGGCCAACGTCCTGACTTTC. The chain employs TRBV6-4 and TRBJ2-6, with 8 nucleotides matching TRBD1. Germline lookup yields CDR1 MRHNA and CDR2 SNTAGT. V was clipped by 0 bases and J by 0 bases; unmatched bases: 4. The CDR3 covers 18 residues.

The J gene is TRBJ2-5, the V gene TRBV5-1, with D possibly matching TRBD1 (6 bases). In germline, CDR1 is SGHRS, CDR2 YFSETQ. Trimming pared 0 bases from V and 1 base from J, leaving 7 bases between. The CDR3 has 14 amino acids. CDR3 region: CASSLGTVQETQYF. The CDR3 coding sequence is TGCGCCAGCAGCTTGGGGACAGTCCAAGAGACCCAGTACTTC. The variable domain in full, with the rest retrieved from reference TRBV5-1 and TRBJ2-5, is KAGVTQTPRYLIKTRGQQVTLSCSPISGHRSVSWYQQTPGQGLQFLFEYFSETQRNKGNFPGRFSGRQFSNSRSEMNVSTLELGDSALYLCASSLGTVQETQYFGPGTRLLVL.

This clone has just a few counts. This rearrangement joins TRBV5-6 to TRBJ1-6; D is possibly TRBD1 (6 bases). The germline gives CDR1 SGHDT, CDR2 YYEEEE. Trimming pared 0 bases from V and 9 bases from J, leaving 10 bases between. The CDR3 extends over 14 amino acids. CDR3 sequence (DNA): TGTGCCAGCAGCTTGGCCGCAGGGGCTTCACCCCTCCACTTT. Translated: CASSLAAGASPLHF.

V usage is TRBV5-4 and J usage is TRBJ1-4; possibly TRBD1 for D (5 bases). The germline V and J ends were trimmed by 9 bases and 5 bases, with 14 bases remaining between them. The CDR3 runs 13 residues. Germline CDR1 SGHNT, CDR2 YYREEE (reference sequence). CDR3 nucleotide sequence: TGTGCCACCACGACGGAGGGGAATGAAAAACTGTTTTTT. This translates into CATTTEGNEKLFF.

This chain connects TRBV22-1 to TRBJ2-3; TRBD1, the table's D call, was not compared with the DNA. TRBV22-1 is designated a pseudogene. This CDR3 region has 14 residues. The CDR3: CPGSPQVCTDTQYF. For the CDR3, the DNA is TGTCCTGGGAGCCCCCAGGTTTGCACAGATACGCAGTATTTT.